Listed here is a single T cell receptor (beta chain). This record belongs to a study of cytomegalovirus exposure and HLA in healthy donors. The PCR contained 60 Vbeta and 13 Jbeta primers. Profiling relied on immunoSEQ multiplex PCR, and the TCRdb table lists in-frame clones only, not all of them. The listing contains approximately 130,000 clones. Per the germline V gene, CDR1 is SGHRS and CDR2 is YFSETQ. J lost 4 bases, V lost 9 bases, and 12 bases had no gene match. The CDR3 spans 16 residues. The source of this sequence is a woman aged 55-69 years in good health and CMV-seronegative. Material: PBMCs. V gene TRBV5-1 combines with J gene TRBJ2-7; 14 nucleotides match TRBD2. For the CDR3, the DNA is TGCGCCACCCGGACTAGCGGGAGGTCCCCGGCTTACGAGCAGTACTTC. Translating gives CATRTSGRSPAYEQYF.